This T cell receptor (beta chain) was documented in a study of blood T cell repertoires in COVID-19. Study as a whole: Sites in the United States, Italy and Spain provided acute and convalescent COVID-19 samples.

TCRdb's copy holds only in-frame clones and misses some; the assay was immunoSEQ multiplex PCR. The sample contains about 300,000 clones, around 87% of which appear only once. Trimming removed 7 bases from V and 2 bases from J, with 23 bases in between. The CDR3 consists of 17 residues. The germline V gene encodes CDR1 LNHDA and CDR2 SQIVND (reference sequence). This chain connects TRBV19 to TRBJ2-5; D possibly corresponds to TRBD1 (7 bases). This TCR was sampled from a man aged 70 or older with acute or convalescent COVID-19. Sequencing was performed on peripheral blood. CDR3 protein: CASKTTAPGDRQETQYF. CDR3 DNA: TGTGCCAGTAAGACGACCGCTCCGGGGGACAGACAAGAGACCCAGTACTTC.